This is a list of T cell receptor beta chains from one sample in a study of blood T cell repertoires in COVID-19. Using immunoSEQ multiplex PCR, the repertoire was profiled, and TCRdb retains in-frame clones only, with some absent. The table includes tens of thousands of clones, 81% detected once. The source material was peripheral blood. These receptors originate from a man of 80 years or more with COVID-19, enrolled during active disease. Each CDR3 is given with its conserved first and last residue. A D gene is named only where the DNA matches it firmly. For some rows the clone size is stated as once, few or many, or as a class when expanded; others skip it.

j_gene: TRBJ1-2
v_gene: TRBV25-1
d_gene: NA
abundance: NA
CDR3nt: TGTGCCAGCAGTCCCTTAAGGGGAGGCTACACCTTC
CDR3aa: CASSPLRGGYTF

j_gene: TRBJ1-3
v_gene: TRBV10-2
d_gene: NA
abundance: NA
CDR3nt: TGCGCCAGCAGTGCTCAGGGCTCTGGAAACACCATATATTTT
CDR3aa: CASSAQGSGNTIYF

j_gene: TRBJ2-7
v_gene: TRBV7-9
d_gene: NA
abundance: NA
CDR3nt: TGTGCCAGCAGCTTCCGAGGGCCCGGCGAGCAGTACTTC
CDR3aa: CASSFRGPGEQYF

j_gene: TRBJ1-2
v_gene: TRBV19
d_gene: NA
abundance: NA
CDR3nt: TGTGCCAGTAGTATTACAGGGATAGGCTATGGCTACACCTTC
CDR3aa: CASSITGIGYGYTF

j_gene: TRBJ2-5
v_gene: TRBV28
d_gene: TRBD1
abundance: NA
CDR3nt: TGTGCCAGCAGCATTGGACAGGGGGCAGTCGAGACCCAGTACTTC
CDR3aa: CASSIGQGAVETQYF

j_gene: TRBJ2-1
v_gene: TRBV3-1/TRBV3-2
d_gene: NA
abundance: once
CDR3nt: TGTGCCAGCAGCCAAGCTAGCAGAAATGAGCAGTTCTTC
CDR3aa: CASSQASRNEQFF

j_gene: TRBJ2-1
v_gene: TRBV29-1
d_gene: TRBD1
abundance: NA
CDR3nt: TGCAGCGTTGATGCGGCCGGGACAGGCAGAGCAGATGAGCAGTTCTTC
CDR3aa: CSVDAAGTGRADEQFF

j_gene: TRBJ2-1
v_gene: TRBV5-1
d_gene: TRBD1
abundance: few
CDR3nt: TGCGCCAGCAGCGGAGGACTGGACAGGGGAAATTACAATGAGCAGTTCTTC
CDR3aa: CASSGGLDRGNYNEQFF

j_gene: TRBJ2-3
v_gene: TRBV7-3
d_gene: NA
abundance: NA
CDR3nt: TGTGCCAGCAGCTCCACAGGATCCAGCACAGATACGCAGTATTTT
CDR3aa: CASSSTGSSTDTQYF

j_gene: TRBJ2-7
v_gene: TRBV6-5
d_gene: NA
abundance: few
CDR3nt: TGTGCCAGCAGTTTGGCGGGTACGGGCGAGCAGTACTTC
CDR3aa: CASSLAGTGEQYF